The clone carrying this T cell receptor (beta chain) was seen just once. The antigen is undetermined. This CDR3 is missing its conserved last phenylalanine or tryptophan, likely due to a read error. The data belong to a study of tumor-infiltrating lymphocytes in primary liver carcinoma. Whole-study context: In every tissue type, samples returned a similar yield of roughly 3.65 to 8 million productive TCRbeta reads.

Making TCR beta cDNA involved approximately 520 ng total RNA and a constant-region primer. Three nested multiplex PCR rounds of slightly modified ARM-PCR generated TCR beta libraries. TCRdb called the multiplex PCR reads again in MiXCR, with one record for every CDR3 protein. This table holds approximately 64,000 distinct CDR3 sequences, 71% found once. Co-extraction of RNA and DNA was performed on about 19-33 mg of unsorted bulk tissue. Samples were taken from five separate regions of every tumor. Overall study results and limits: Tumor top-250-clone fractions significantly exceeded those of blood (p = 0.039).

This sequence was found in a man aged 35 to 55 with primary liver carcinoma and hepatitis B virus infection. What was sequenced was liver tumor tissue from sampling region 4. Subset denoted: tumor region T4, right-lateral pole.

The chain's CDR3 is CSACLARDYGYTL. CDR3 DNA sequence: TGCAGCGCGTGTCTTGCTCGCGACTATGGCTACACCTTA. This chain links TRBV29-1 with TRBJ1-2; D remains unclear. The V gene lost 7 bases and the J gene lost 3 bases, with 15 bases spanning the gap. In germline, CDR1 is SQVTM, CDR2 ANQGSEA. The length of the CDR3 is 13 residues.